The T cell receptor (beta chain) described here comes from a study of blood T cells in healthy people across ages. Then a second PCR, running roughly 7 to 11 cycles, was carried out with a sample-barcoded 5' primer and a J-beta primer mix. MiXCR, run by TCRdb on the 5' RACE reads, gives a single entry per CDR3 protein. The sample records 650,000 to 950,000 distinct CDR3 sequences, approximately 48% being singletons. At least ten counts were recorded for this clonotype. This CDR3 spans 17 amino acids. Trimming pared 5 bases from V and 0 bases from J, leaving 17 bases between. Germline loops: CDR1 DFQATT, CDR2 SNEGSKA (reference sequence).

Sequenced sample: blood. This receptor was identified in a man aged 60 to 75 in good health. The chain links TRBV20-1 to TRBJ2-6, with D perhaps TRBD2 (5 bases). CDR3 sequence (DNA): TGCAGTGCTTCGGGGAGAAGGTCCTCCTCTGGGGCCAACGTCCTGACTTTC. Its protein is CSASGRRSSSGANVLTF.